A selection of T cell receptor beta chains follows, all from one sample in a study of cytomegalovirus exposure and HLA in healthy donors. Measured with immunoSEQ multiplex PCR; TCRdb has only the in-frame clones, and not every one. The table lists approximately 140,000 clones, about 76% of them singletons. Sequenced: PBMCs. The receptors stem from a human donor in good health. The CDR3 runs from the conserved cysteine through the conserved F or W.

V gene	CDR3 length	J gene	CDR3 protein
TRBV14	15	TRBJ2-7	CASSQSGPYSYEQYF
TRBV30	13	TRBJ2-1	CAWKEGGHNEQFF
TRBV7-2	16	TRBJ2-1	CASSPGTSGDYNEQFF
TRBV6-1	13	TRBJ1-1	CASVRGFETEAFF
TRBV19	17	TRBJ2-7	CASSTGETGTEETEQYF
TRBV5-6	15	TRBJ2-6	CASSLGGPGANVLTF
TRBV6-6	14	TRBJ1-5	CASSYDLDNQPQHF
TRBV27	15	TRBJ2-2	CATRGGGRAPGELFF
TRBV5-1	14	NA	CASSFRTGTYEQYF
TRBV2	13	TRBJ1-2	CASSQGVDYGYTF
TRBV7-6	17	TRBJ2-3	CASSPRAAGGWTDTQYF
TRBV19	15	TRBJ1-2	CASSPLGQSLYGYTF
TRBV11-2	15	TRBJ2-4	CASRHPRGASGIQYF
TRBV30	13	TRBJ1-6	CAWVTNRQSPLHF
TRBV28	15	TRBJ2-7	CASTSGTSGVYEQYF
TRBV10-3	15	TRBJ1-1	CAISEWTGANTEAFF
TRBV6-1	12	TRBJ1-1	CASRELDFEAFF
TRBV5-6	11	TRBJ1-1	CASSLGETAFF